A single sample gave rise to the 9 T cell receptor beta chains below, sequenced in a study of cytotoxic CD8 clonotypes in ibrutinib-treated CLL. Only in-frame clones appear in the TCRdb table, and some are missing; sequencing was by immunoSEQ multiplex PCR. Of under 30,000 clones listed, roughly 57% are singletons. The specimen comprised PBMCs, sampled before ibrutinib treatment. Source of these receptors: a human donor with chronic lymphocytic leukemia.

The rearrangement joins TRBV5-1 to TRBJ1-4, with unresolved D. Germline CDR1 is SGHRS and CDR2 is YFSETQ. CDR3 length: 15 amino acids. V was pared by 0 bases and J by 8 bases, with 14 bases between. CDR3 amino acids: CASSLAPGLGEKLFF. The CDR3 bases are TGCGCCAGCAGCTTGGCCCCAGGACTAGGCGAAAAACTGTTTTTT. The full variable domain, with the rest looked up from reference TRBV5-1 and TRBJ1-4, is KAGVTQTPRYLIKTRGQQVTLSCSPISGHRSVSWYQQTPGQGLQFLFEYFSETQRNKGNFPGRFSGRQFSNSRSEMNVSTLELGDSALYLCASSLAPGLGEKLFFGSGTQLSVL.

The chain has TRBV11-2 and TRBJ1-4; D unresolved. This CDR3 comprises 15 residues. CDR1 is SGHAT, CDR2 FQNNGV, per germline. V lost 8 bases and J lost 2, with 15 bases in between. This CDR3 is CASRHIGRTNEKLFF. In DNA form, the CDR3 reads TGTGCCAGCCGCCACATAGGGAGGACTAATGAAAAACTGTTTTTT.

The chain has TRBV27 and TRBJ1-1; no firm D call. Per the germline V gene, CDR1 is MNHEY and CDR2 is SMNVEV (reference sequence). Trimming left V 0 bases short and J 1 base short, with 6 bases between. The CDR3 contains 14 residues. The CDR3: CASSLSGPNTEAFF. The CDR3, as DNA: TGTGCCAGCAGTTTATCAGGTCCGAACACTGAAGCTTTCTTT.

The rearrangement uses TRBV7-6 and TRBJ2-7; TRBD1 matches 9 bases. Germline loops: CDR1 SGHVS, CDR2 FNYEAQ. The V gene end was trimmed by 4 bases and the J gene end by 5 bases; junction bases not matched to a gene: 3. This CDR3 spans 13 amino acids. The CDR3 here is CASSSGQGDEQYF. DNA of the CDR3: TGTGCCAGCAGCTCGGGACAGGGTGACGAGCAGTACTTC.

The chain recombines TRBV19 with TRBJ1-2; tentative D call: TRBD1 (6 bases). The CDR3 contains 14 residues. Trimming took 3 bases from V and 4 from J, leaving 12 bases between them. Per germline, CDR1 LNHDA and CDR2 SQIVND (reference sequence). CDR3 bases: TGTGCCAGTAGTATTGACAGGTCCGGCTATGGCTACACCTTC. Translated: CASSIDRSGYGYTF.

As for this clone: The same CDR3 also results from other DNA sequences found in this sample. J is TRBJ2-5 and V is TRBV15, with a tentative D call TRBD2 (5 bases). The CDR3 length is 14 residues. Between the trimmed V and J ends, which lost 1 base and 1 base, there was a span of 7 bases. Germline V CDR1 and CDR2: LNHNV, YYDKDF (reference sequence). CDR3 nucleotide sequence: TGTGCCACCAGCAGAGCAGGAGGCCAAGAGACCCAGTACTTC. Its protein is CATSRAGGQETQYF.

The chain carries TRBV12-5 and TRBJ2-1; the match to TRBD2 covers 7 bases. Germline V gives CDR1 LGHNT, CDR2 FRNRAP. The CDR3 sequence is 15 residues long. V dropped 8 bases and J dropped 4; count of bases not matched to a gene: 11. The CDR3 sequence: CASSRWGGIYNEQFF. CDR3 nucleotides: TGTGCTAGTAGCCGTTGGGGGGGGATTTACAATGAGCAGTTCTTC.

By share, this clone counts as medium-sized. As DNA, the CDR3 is TGTGCCAGCAGCGTCAAAACCGGAGCAGATACGCAGTATTTT. Protein sequence: CASSVKTGADTQYF. The V gene is TRBV7-2, the J gene TRBJ2-3; D is undetermined. Germline V CDR1 and CDR2: SGHTA, FQGNSA. V gave up 5 bases and J gave up 4 bases, with 13 bases separating them. The CDR3 contains 14 residues. The whole variable domain, filled in from reference TRBV7-2 and TRBJ2-3, reads GAGVSQSPSNKVTEKGKDVELRCDPISGHTALYWYRQSLGQGLEFLIYFQGNSAPDKSGLPSDRFSAERTGGSVSTLTIQRTQQEDSAVYLCASSVKTGADTQYFGPGTRLTVL.

The rearrangement links TRBV7-3 to TRBJ2-1, with TRBD2 matching over 9 bases. Trimming cost V 2 bases and J 5 bases; bases outside gene matches: 4. The germline V gene encodes CDR1 SGHTA and CDR2 FQGTGA. CDR3 length: 15 amino acids. The CDR3 spells CASSLAGGLNNEQFF. CDR3 DNA: TGTGCCAGCAGCTTAGCGGGGGGGCTCAACAATGAGCAGTTCTTC.